What follows are 21 T cell receptor beta chains derived from one specimen sequenced in a study of T cell repertoires in cytomegalovirus infection. TCRdb processed the reads anew with MiXCR; each CDR3 protein has one entry. Seen here are hundreds of thousands of distinct CDR3 sequences, 24% observed once, and the top ten hold roughly 8%. Specimen: CD8+ T cells from PBMCs. The receptors derive from a human donor in good health (CMV status not recorded). Some clones in this sample may be carry-over from other donors' samples.

The V gene is TRBV28, the J gene TRBJ2-3, with TRBD2 identical over 15 bases. This CDR3 spans 20 amino acids. V lost 6 bases, J lost 4 bases, and 17 bases stayed unmatched. CDR1 is MDHEN, CDR2 SYDVKM, per germline. CDR3 protein: CASSLGPWTSGGAGADTQYF. CDR3 in DNA: TGTGCCAGCAGCCTAGGCCCCTGGACTAGCGGGGGGGCCGGCGCAGATACGCAGTATTTT.

Ten or more counts support this clonotype. This sequence joins TRBV7-2 and TRBJ2-3, with TRBD2 identical over 8 bases. V shed 7 bases and J 0 bases; nucleotides not matched to a gene: 9. The CDR3 extends over 16 amino acids. CDR1 is SGHTA, CDR2 FQGNSA, per germline. CDR3: CASTGGALTSTDTQYF. CDR3 nucleotides: TGTGCCAGCACGGGGGGGGCCCTCACTAGCACAGATACGCAGTATTTT. Variable domain in full (rest from reference TRBV7-2 and TRBJ2-3): GAGVSQSPSNKVTEKGKDVELRCDPISGHTALYWYRQSLGQGLEFLIYFQGNSAPDKSGLPSDRFSAERTGGSVSTLTIQRTQQEDSAVYLCASTGGALTSTDTQYFGPGTRLTVL.

J is TRBJ1-1 and V is TRBV19; D call uncertain. V gave up 6 bases and J gave up 0 bases, with 8 bases separating them. Germline V gene data show CDR1 as LNHDA and CDR2 as SQIVND (reference sequence). The CDR3 covers 13 residues. DNA of the CDR3: TGTGCCAGTAGATGGACGGTGAACACTGAAGCTTTCTTT. Protein: CASRWTVNTEAFF. The full variable domain, completed using reference TRBV19 and TRBJ1-1, is DGGITQSPKYLFRKEGQNVTLSCEQNLNHDAMYWYRQDPGQGLRLIYYSQIVNDFQKGDIAEGYSVSREKKESFPLTVTSAQKNPTAFYLCASRWTVNTEAFFGQGTRLTVV.

V usage is TRBV6-5 and J usage is TRBJ1-2, with a possible D match to TRBD1 (6 bases). Trimming stripped 0 bases from V and 6 bases from J, with 14 bases between. Germline V CDR1 and CDR2: MNHEY, SVGAGI. The CDR3 runs 15 residues. DNA for the CDR3: TGTGCCAGCAGTTACTCGATCGGACAGATGAATGGCTACACCTTC. It yields the protein CASSYSIGQMNGYTF.

This clonotype was seen more than once but under ten times. V and J are TRBV6-2 or TRBV6-3 and TRBJ2-7; 8 nucleotides match TRBD1. CDR1 MNHEY and CDR2 SVGEGT come from the germline V gene. Trimming removed 4 bases from V and 0 bases from J; junction bases left unmatched: 5. The CDR3 consists of 15 residues. The CDR3 spells CASSSPGTGSYEQYV. The CDR3 DNA follows: TGTGCCAGCAGTTCCCCCGGGACAGGCTCCTACGAGCAGTACGTC.

This clonotype has a handful of counts. The junction departs from the called germline gene at one end, perhaps through a read error. The chain has TRBV28 and TRBJ1-6; no clear D gene. Germline CDR1 MDHEN, CDR2 SYDVKM. The CDR3 sequence is 14 residues long. The CDR3 DNA reads as TGTGCCAGCACTTTAGGGCGGATTAATTCACCCCTCCACTTT. This translates into CASTLGRINSPLHF.

This chain uses TRBV27 with TRBJ1-2; D gene unclear. Trimming removed 6 bases at V and 7 bases at J, with 21 bases between. The CDR3 contains 15 residues. Germline CDR1 reads MNHEY; CDR2 reads SMNVEV (reference sequence). CDR3 protein: CASSPSGPGRIGYTF. In DNA form, the CDR3 reads TGTGCCAGCAGCCCCTCTGGACCGGGGAGGATTGGCTACACCTTC.

This clonotype was seen repeatedly, ten times or more. The CDR3: CASSPTYTGELFF. CDR3 nucleotide sequence: TGTGCCAGCAGCCCCACGTACACCGGGGAGCTGTTTTTT. The chain couples TRBV7-9 to TRBJ2-2; D is uncertain. CDR3 length: 13 amino acids. CDR1 and CDR2 from the germline V gene are SEHNR and FQNEAQ (reference sequence). V shed 5 bases and J shed 3 bases, with 7 bases lying between them.

This clonotype was found a few times. V is TRBV20-1 and J is TRBJ1-2; 9 positions match TRBD1. Looked up from germline, CDR1 is DFQATT and CDR2 is SNEGSKA (reference sequence). Unmatched junction bases numbered 7, after V lost 7 bases and J lost 4 bases. The CDR3 sequence is 13 residues long. The CDR3 sequence: CSDAGQGPYGYTF. The CDR3 DNA reads TGCAGTGACGCGGGACAGGGACCCTATGGCTACACCTTC.

The table lists this clonotype with many counts. The chain links TRBV7-2 to TRBJ2-5, with D maybe TRBD1 (6 bases). Trimming removed 7 bases from V and 2 bases from J, with 17 bases in between. The CDR3 covers 15 residues. The germline CDR1 and CDR2 sequences are SGHTA and FQGNSA. This CDR3 reads CASKGDILPQETQYF. CDR3 bases: TGTGCCAGCAAGGGGGATATCCTACCACAAGAGACCCAGTACTTC. The variable domain in full, with the rest retrieved from reference TRBV7-2 and TRBJ2-5, is GAGVSQSPSNKVTEKGKDVELRCDPISGHTALYWYRQSLGQGLEFLIYFQGNSAPDKSGLPSDRFSAERTGGSVSTLTIQRTQQEDSAVYLCASKGDILPQETQYFGPGTRLLVL.

J is TRBJ2-6 and V is TRBV2, with D tentatively TRBD2 (5 bases). V dropped 8 bases and J dropped 0 bases, with 14 bases sitting between them. Germline V gives CDR1 SNHLY, CDR2 FYNNEI. The length of the CDR3 is 16 residues. As DNA, the CDR3 is TGTGCCAGCTTTCCGGGAACAGACTCTGGGGCCAACGTCCTGACTTTC. Translated: CASFPGTDSGANVLTF.

This clonotype has at least ten counts. The chain carries TRBV19 and TRBJ2-1; TRBD2 aligns across 8 bases. The J segment lost 4 bases and the V segment lost 3 bases, leaving 5 bases of the junction unmatched. The CDR3 is made up of 15 amino acids. The germline CDR1 and CDR2 sequences are LNHDA and SQIVND (reference sequence). The CDR3 is CASSMSGGLYNEQFF. DNA for the CDR3: TGTGCCAGTAGTATGAGCGGGGGCCTATACAATGAGCAGTTCTTC.

This clonotype was observed many times. The CDR3 here is CASSFHQTGELFF. DNA for the CDR3: TGTGCCAGCAGTTTTCACCAAACCGGGGAGCTGTTTTTT. The gene calls are TRBV28 and TRBJ2-2; D is undetermined. CDR1 and CDR2 (germline): MDHEN, SYDVKM. CDR3 size: 13 residues. Deletions cut 3 bases from V and 5 bases from J, with 7 bases between.

The chain is built from TRBV28 and TRBJ2-7, with 7 bases identical to TRBD1. This CDR3 spans 14 amino acids. The V gene's germline CDR1 is MDHEN and CDR2 SYDVKM. V lost 5 bases to trimming and J lost 4 bases; unmatched junction nucleotides: 8. CDR3 coding DNA: TGTGCCAGCAGTCTTGACAGGGCGGGTTACGAGCAGTACGTC. Protein product: CASSLDRAGYEQYV.

This clonotype appeared many times. The rearrangement uses TRBV12-3 or TRBV12-4 and TRBJ2-2; D is undetermined. CDR3 length equals 11 residues. V lost 6 bases, J lost 5 bases, and 4 bases lay in between. CDR3 region: CASRRTGELFF. Written as DNA, the CDR3 is TGTGCCAGCAGACGTACCGGGGAGCTGTTTTTT.

This clonotype has ten or more counts. This chain links TRBV28 with TRBJ2-1, with D possibly TRBD2 on 6 matching bases. Looked up from germline, CDR1 is MDHEN and CDR2 is SYDVKM. Deletions cut 2 bases from V and 0 bases from J, with 8 bases between. The CDR3 totals 15 residues. CDR3 in amino acids: CASSLAGFSYNEQFF. The CDR3 DNA reads TGTGCCAGCAGTTTAGCGGGGTTCTCCTACAATGAGCAGTTCTTC.

The J gene is TRBJ1-1, the V gene TRBV19; D unresolved. Germline values: CDR1 LNHDA, CDR2 SQIVND (reference sequence). The CDR3 contains 14 residues. Trimming cost V 7 bases and J 6 bases, with 18 bases left between them. CDR3 in amino acids: CASIPRRGLSEAFF. DNA for the CDR3: TGTGCCAGTATTCCACGCCGGGGTTTGTCTGAAGCTTTCTTT.

The V call is TRBV25-1, the J call TRBJ2-5; no reliable D call. The CDR3 covers 14 residues. Trimming shortened V by 1 base and J by 5 bases, and 11 bases separated the two germline ends. CDR1 and CDR2 from the germline V gene are MGHDK and SYGVNS. The CDR3 spells CASSEFRAGETQYF. The CDR3 DNA follows: TGTGCCAGCAGTGAATTCAGAGCCGGGGAGACCCAGTACTTC. Drawing the rest from reference TRBV25-1 and TRBJ2-5, the complete variable domain is EADIYQTPRYLVIGTGKKITLECSQTMGHDKMYWYQQDPGMELHLIHYSYGVNSTEKGDLSSESTVSRIRTEHFPLTLESARPSHTSQYLCASSEFRAGETQYFGPGTRLLVL.

Note on this clonotype: This may come from a read error, since a much larger clone is one base off. The chain recombines TRBV29-1 with TRBJ2-5; 8 bases match TRBD2. Germline V gene sequence: CDR1 SQVTM, CDR2 ANQGSEA. The CDR3 has 12 residues. The chain's CDR3 is CSVESGGETLYF. Here the CDR3 DNA reads TGCAGCGTTGAGTCGGGGGGGGAGACCCTGTACTTC.

The V gene is TRBV27, the J gene TRBJ2-1; 7 nucleotides agree with TRBD1. This CDR3 spans 14 amino acids. V was clipped by 7 bases and J by 6 bases; unmatched bases: 9. Germline loops: CDR1 MNHEY, CDR2 SMNVEV (reference sequence). CDR3 sequence reads: CASTSGTVANEQFF. The CDR3 nucleotides read TGTGCCAGCACCTCCGGGACAGTAGCCAATGAGCAGTTCTTC.

The chain links TRBV29-1 to TRBJ1-5, with D uncertain. This CDR3 region has 14 residues. V was cut by 7 bases and J by 3 bases, with 16 bases left in between. Germline CDR1 and CDR2: SQVTM and ANQGSEA. The CDR3 reads CSAGSGGYNQPQHF. CDR3 coding DNA: TGCAGCGCTGGGTCGGGAGGTTACAATCAGCCCCAGCATTTT.